The T cell receptor beta chain described here comes from a study of blood T cell repertoires in COVID-19. Study as a whole: The study drew acute and convalescent COVID-19 samples from the United States, Italy and Spain.

The CDR3 runs 15 residues. Germline trimming cut 3 bases from V and 2 bases from J; bases unmatched to any gene: 3. From germline, CDR1 is LNHDA and CDR2 SQIVND (reference sequence). Here immunoSEQ multiplex PCR was the method, and the copy in TCRdb shows in-frame clones only, minus some. The data contain roughly 150,000 clones, about 80% of them singletons. This clone was seen only once. Other DNA sequences in this specimen translate into the identical CDR3. The sequenced sample was PBMCs or T cells enriched from blood (not recorded which). The clonotype originates from a woman aged 55-69 years who had recovered from COVID-19. This chain uses TRBV19 with TRBJ2-2; 7 bases agree with TRBD1. CDR3 in DNA: TGTGCCAGTAGTATGGGACAGACCAACACCGGGGAGCTGTTTTTT. Translating gives CASSMGQTNTGELFF. The variable domain in full, completed from reference TRBV19 and TRBJ2-2, reads DGGITQSPKYLFRKEGQNVTLSCEQNLNHDAMYWYRQDPGQGLRLIYYSQIVNDFQKGDIAEGYSVSREKKESFPLTVTSAQKNPTAFYLCASSMGQTNTGELFFGEGSRLTVL.